The clone carrying this TCR beta chain occurred a few times. Trimming removed 9 bases from V and 0 bases from J, with 16 bases in between. Germline lookup yields CDR1 KGHDR and CDR2 SFDVKD. This CDR3 has 15 amino acids. This entry is derived from a study of blood T cell repertoires in COVID-19. On the study more broadly: Samples taken during acute and convalescent COVID-19 were collected in the United States, Italy and Spain.

In the authors' methods: Reference gene primer amplification gave estimated nucleated cell counts. This table comes from immunoSEQ multiplex PCR, and its TCRdb copy is limited to in-frame clones, with some not included. That table furnishes V, J and clone size, whereas the DNA furnished D and trimming. This table has 380,000 or so clones, roughly 86% appearing once. Sequenced input: peripheral blood. The gene calls are TRBV24-1 and TRBJ1-1; no reliable D call. The receptor was isolated from a human donor with acute or convalescent COVID-19. The donor label of this sample is uncertain. This CDR3 is CATRGRGGLNTEAFF. The DNA of the CDR3 is TGTGCCACCCGAGGACGTGGAGGGTTGAACACTGAAGCTTTCTTT.